This T cell receptor beta chain was sequenced during a study of T-cell memory formation after mild COVID-19. The V gene lost 8 bases and the J gene lost 4 bases, with 12 bases spanning the gap. Looked up from germline, CDR1 is MNHEY and CDR2 is SVGEGT. This CDR3 spans 13 amino acids. This clonotype was seen a few times. 5'RACE with constant-segment primers yielded barcoded, UMI-tagged TCR alpha and TCR beta cDNA libraries. TCRdb itself ran the 5' RACE reads through MiXCR, one entry per CDR3 protein. The sample lists under 550,000 distinct CDR3 sequences, approximately 19% occurring once. The chain uses TRBV6-2 or TRBV6-3 and TRBJ1-5, with D possibly matching TRBD1 (5 bases). Sequenced sample: PBMCs or a T cell subset sorted from them (not recorded which). The source of this sequence is a man younger than 30 who had mild COVID-19 (a few samples of this study predate the infection). Cell type and time point are not known. The CDR3 region is CASGAGWNQPQHF. The CDR3 DNA reads TGTGCCAGCGGGGCAGGGTGGAATCAGCCCCAGCATTTT.